The sequence of this TCR beta chain was determined in a study of blood T cell repertoires in COVID-19. TCRdb's copy holds only in-frame clones and misses some; the assay was immunoSEQ multiplex PCR. This sample has over 130,000 clones; roughly 79% occur once, and the top ten carry roughly 2.9%. V dropped 0 bases and J dropped 0 bases, with 8 bases sitting between them. Per germline, CDR1 KGHSH and CDR2 LQKENI. The CDR3 totals 16 residues. This clone was picked up one time. The chain carries TRBV18 and TRBJ2-2; D unresolved. Material for sequencing was PBMCs or T cells enriched from blood (not recorded which). This clonotype originated in a woman between 45 and 60 years old who had recovered from COVID-19. The DNA for the CDR3 is TGTGCCAGCTCACCACCGGGCGTCCCGAACACCGGGGAGCTGTTTTTT. It specifies CASSPPGVPNTGELFF.